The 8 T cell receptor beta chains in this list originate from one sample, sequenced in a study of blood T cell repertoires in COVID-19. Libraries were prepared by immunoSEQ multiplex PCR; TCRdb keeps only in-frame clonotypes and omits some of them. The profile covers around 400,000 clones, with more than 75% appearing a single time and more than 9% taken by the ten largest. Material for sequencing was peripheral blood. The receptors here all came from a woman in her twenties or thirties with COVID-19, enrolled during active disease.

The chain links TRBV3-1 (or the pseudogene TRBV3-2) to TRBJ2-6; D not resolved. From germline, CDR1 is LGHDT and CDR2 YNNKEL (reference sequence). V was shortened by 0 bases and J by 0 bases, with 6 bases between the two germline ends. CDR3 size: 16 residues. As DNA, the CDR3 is TGTGCCAGCAGCCAAGAGGTCGGCTCTGGGGCCAACGTCCTGACTTTC. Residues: CASSQEVGSGANVLTF.

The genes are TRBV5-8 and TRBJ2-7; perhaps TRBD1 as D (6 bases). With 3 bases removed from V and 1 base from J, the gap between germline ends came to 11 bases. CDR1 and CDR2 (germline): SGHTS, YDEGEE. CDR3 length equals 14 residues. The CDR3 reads CASSSRTDSYEQYF. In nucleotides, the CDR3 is TGTGCCAGCAGCTCTCGGACAGATTCCTACGAGCAGTACTTC.

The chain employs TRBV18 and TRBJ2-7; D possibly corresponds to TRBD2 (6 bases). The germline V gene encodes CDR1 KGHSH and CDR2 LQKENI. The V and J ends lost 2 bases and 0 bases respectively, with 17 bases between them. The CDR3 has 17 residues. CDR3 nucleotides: TGTGCCAGCTCACCAGCGCGCGGGACCGCAAGCTCCTACGAGCAGTACTTC. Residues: CASSPARGTASSYEQYF.

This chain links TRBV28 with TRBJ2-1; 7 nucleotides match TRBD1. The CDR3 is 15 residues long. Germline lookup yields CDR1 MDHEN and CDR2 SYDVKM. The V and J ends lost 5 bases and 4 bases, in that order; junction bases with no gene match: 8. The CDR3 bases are TGTGCCAGCAGTATCCCGGGACAGCAATACAATGAGCAGTTCTTC. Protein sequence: CASSIPGQQYNEQFF.

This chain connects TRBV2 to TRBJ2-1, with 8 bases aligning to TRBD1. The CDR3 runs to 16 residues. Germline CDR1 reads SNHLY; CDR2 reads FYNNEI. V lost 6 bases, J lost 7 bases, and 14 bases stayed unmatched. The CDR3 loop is CASSQRRDRQGNEQFF. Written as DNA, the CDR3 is TGTGCCAGCAGCCAAAGACGGGACAGGCAAGGAAATGAGCAGTTCTTC.

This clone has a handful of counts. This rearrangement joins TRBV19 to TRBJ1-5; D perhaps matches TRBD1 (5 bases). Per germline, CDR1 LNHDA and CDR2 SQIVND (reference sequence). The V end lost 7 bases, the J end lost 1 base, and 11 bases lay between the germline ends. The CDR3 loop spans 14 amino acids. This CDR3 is CASKQGPSNQPQHF. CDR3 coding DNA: TGTGCCAGTAAGCAGGGTCCGAGCAATCAGCCCCAGCATTTT.

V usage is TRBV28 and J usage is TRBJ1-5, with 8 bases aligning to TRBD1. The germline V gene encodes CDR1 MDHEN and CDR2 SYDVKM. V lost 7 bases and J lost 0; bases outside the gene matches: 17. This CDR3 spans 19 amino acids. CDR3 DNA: TGTGCCAGCATTATTCGGACAGGGCGAGGGGGATATAGCAATCAGCCCCAGCATTTT. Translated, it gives CASIIRTGRGGYSNQPQHF.

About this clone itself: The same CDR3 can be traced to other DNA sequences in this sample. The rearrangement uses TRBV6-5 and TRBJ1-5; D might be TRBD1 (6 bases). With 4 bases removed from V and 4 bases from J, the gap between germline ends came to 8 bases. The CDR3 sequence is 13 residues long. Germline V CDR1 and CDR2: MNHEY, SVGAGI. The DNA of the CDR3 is TGTGCCAGCAGTTCCACAGGGAATCAGCCCCAGCATTTT. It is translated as CASSSTGNQPQHF.